The 8 T cell receptor beta chains reported below all come from one sample, sequenced in a study of siplizumab effects on memory and regulatory T cells. Using immunoSEQ multiplex PCR, the repertoire was profiled, and TCRdb retains in-frame clones only, with some absent. The sample lists some 100,000 clones, roughly 93% occurring once. The sequencing sample was made of CD8+ T cells sorted from blood. The origin of the receptors is a human donor in good health.

The rearrangement uses TRBV2 and TRBJ2-5; 11 bases fit TRBD2. Per the germline V gene, CDR1 is SNHLY and CDR2 is FYNNEI. The CDR3 length is 17 residues. Trimming at V came to 7 bases and at J to 3 bases, leaving 13 bases not matched to a gene. The chain's CDR3 is CASISPLAGEIKETQYF. The CDR3 DNA follows: TGTGCCAGCATCTCCCCACTAGCGGGGGAGATTAAAGAGACCCAGTACTTC.

The gene calls are TRBV21-1 and TRBJ1-1; the table's D call TRBD1 went unverified against the DNA. TRBV21-1 is an annotated pseudogene. The CDR3 is made up of 17 amino acids. The CDR3 sequence is CASILGAGKSQNTEAFF. CDR3 coding DNA: TGTGCCAGCATTCTAGGGGCAGGGAAGTCCCAGAACACTGAAGCTTTCTTT.

The rearrangement uses TRBV19 and TRBJ2-7; D is unclear. Germline V gene sequence: CDR1 LNHDA, CDR2 SQIVND (reference sequence). The length of the CDR3 is 13 residues. Trimming took off 3 bases at V and 1 base at J, with 7 bases between the two ends. The CDR3, as DNA: TGTGCCAGTAGTATCCCAGGATCCTACGAGCAGTACTTC. It yields the protein CASSIPGSYEQYF.

The genes are TRBV4-1 and TRBJ2-7; no definite D call. The germline V and J ends were trimmed by 0 bases and 4 bases, with 13 bases remaining between them. The CDR3 consists of 15 residues. The germline gives CDR1 MGHRA, CDR2 YSYEKL. The DNA for the CDR3 is TGCGCCAGCAGCCAAGATAGGGCGGTTCAGTACGAGCAGTACTTC. This encodes CASSQDRAVQYEQYF.

The chain employs TRBV30 and TRBJ1-2, with D perhaps TRBD1 (6 bases). The germline gives CDR1 GTSNPN, CDR2 SVGIG (reference sequence). Trimming left V 0 bases short and J 2 bases short, with 10 bases between. The CDR3 has 14 residues. The CDR3 coding sequence is TGTGCCTGGAGTGTACAGGGATCCAACTATGGCTACACCTTC. Residues: CAWSVQGSNYGYTF.

The J gene is TRBJ2-7, the V gene TRBV6-5; possible D gene TRBD2, 6 bases. V lost 11 bases, J lost 0 bases, and 11 bases lay in between. Germline V gene lookup returns CDR1 MNHEY and CDR2 SVGAGI. There are 12 residues in the CDR3. The CDR3 DNA reads TGTGCCGCCTGGGGAGGCTCCTACGAGCAGTACTTC. Encoded protein: CAAWGGSYEQYF.

This chain joins TRBV4-1 and TRBJ2-1; 9 bases are shared with TRBD2. The CDR3 has 20 amino acids. The germline gives CDR1 MGHRA, CDR2 YSYEKL. V lost 4 bases and J lost 4; bases outside the gene matches: 20. CDR3 DNA: TGCGCCAGCAGCCCCCAGCGGGGGGCGAGTATAGCGACCGATTACAATGAGCAGTTCTTC. As protein: CASSPQRGASIATDYNEQFF.

The rearrangement links TRBV4-1 to TRBJ1-1, with D possibly being TRBD1 (5 bases). This CDR3 region has 11 residues. Germline-derived CDR1 and CDR2 are MGHRA and YSYEKL. Trimming stripped 6 bases from V and 10 bases from J, with 12 bases between. CDR3 nucleotide sequence: TGCGCCAGCAGATACCAGGGTCGAGCTTTCTTT. It is translated as CASRYQGRAFF.